The T cell receptor (beta chain) under discussion was sequenced for a study of Graves' ophthalmopathy and Graves' hyperthyroidism. RNA transcripts provided the template for amplifying TCR beta CDR3 regions. HTBI primers primed a first-round RT-PCR, and a second-round multiplex PCR followed. TCRdb re-derived calls from the multiplex PCR reads in MiXCR, one entry per CDR3 protein. This table holds around 1.1 million distinct CDR3 sequences, about two fifths found once. The CDR3 totals 14 residues. The V end lost 7 bases, the J end lost 4 bases, and 11 bases lay between the germline ends. Germline CDR1 reads SNHLY; CDR2 reads FYNNEI. Regarding the study as a whole: A roughly 81% specificity and 85% to 90% sensitivity were achieved by a 13-signature model that separated ophthalmopathy from stable hyperthyroidism.

This clonotype was seen at least ten times. Its cognate antigen is unknown. Sequencing used peripheral blood or thyroid tissue (not recorded which). The clonotype originates from an adult man with Graves' hyperthyroidism. The chain recombines TRBV2 with TRBJ1-6, with D maybe TRBD1 (5 bases). The CDR3 DNA follows: TGTGCCAGCACGTGGGGGTTTTATAATTCACCCCTCCACTTT. Protein: CASTWGFYNSPLHF.